These T cell receptor beta chains were read from a single sample in a study of T cell responses to AZD1222 COVID-19 vaccine. Profiling relied on immunoSEQ multiplex PCR, and the TCRdb table lists in-frame clones only, not all of them. The top ten clones hold 5.5% of a sample with 150,000 to 160,000 clones, roughly 90% of them seen once. Sample: peripheral blood, taken on day 0 of MenACWY control vaccination. The receptors here all came from an adult in good health. CDR3s include the opening cysteine and the closing phenylalanine or tryptophan. The D gene is left open where the match is weak. Expanded clones get a size class; other rows say once, few or many, or leave the size out.

v_call	clone_size	d_call	j_call	cdr3_nt	cdr3_aa
TRBV10-3	few	TRBD1	TRBJ2-2	TGTGCCATCAGTGAGGGGACAGGGCTTGACACCGGGGAGCTGTTTTTT	CAISEGTGLDTGELFF
TRBV5-1	-	-	TRBJ1-1	TGCGCCAGCGGCCGAGGGGGGAACACTGAAGCTTTCTTT	CASGRGGNTEAFF
TRBV4-1	-	-	TRBJ1-4	TGCGCCAGCAGCCAAGAGCAGGGAGCGCATGAAAAACTGTTTTTT	CASSQEQGAHEKLFF
TRBV3-1/TRBV3-2	-	-	TRBJ1-1	TGTGCCAGCAGCCCTGGGGCAAGTGAAGCTTTCTTT	CASSPGASEAFF
TRBV7-2	-	-	TRBJ1-1	TGTGCCAGCAGCCTTGCGGGGGGCCGGAACACTGAAGCTTTCTTT	CASSLAGGRNTEAFF
TRBV18	-	-	TRBJ1-4	TGTGCCAGCTCACCCCTGCGGACCAACGAAAAACTGTTTTTT	CASSPLRTNEKLFF
TRBV6-5	-	TRBD1	TRBJ1-2	TGTGCCAGCAGCCGCGGACAGGGAGTCTATGGCTACACCTTC	CASSRGQGVYGYTF
TRBV7-2	-	-	TRBJ1-2	TGTGCCAGCAGCCCCGGCCCCAGGGCGCCTAACTATGGCTACACCTTC	CASSPGPRAPNYGYTF
TRBV27	-	-	TRBJ1-5	TGTGCCAGCCCCCAATCCCCTCAGGGTGAGGTCAATCAGCCCCAGCATTTT	CASPQSPQGEVNQPQHF
TRBV29-1	-	TRBD1	TRBJ1-5	TGCAGCGTTCTGGTAGGACAGGGCAATCAGCCCCAGCATTTT	CSVLVGQGNQPQHF
TRBV29-1	-	-	TRBJ1-2	TGCAGCGTCGGGGACGGGGGTAACTATGGCTACACCTTC	CSVGDGGNYGYTF
TRBV6-5	-	-	TRBJ1-2	TGTGCCAGCAGTTCACAGGGTGCCCTCTATGGCTACACCTTC	CASSSQGALYGYTF
TRBV5-1	-	TRBD1	TRBJ1-2	TGCGCCAGCAGCTGGGACAGGGAAGGCTACACCTTC	CASSWDREGYTF
TRBV7-8	-	-	TRBJ1-2	TGTGCCAGCAGCTCCTCTTTTAGCTATGGCTACACCTTC	CASSSSFSYGYTF
TRBV5-1	once	TRBD2	TRBJ2-1	TGCGCCAGCAAATTTGGACTAGCGGAGACCTACAATGAGCAGTTCTTC	CASKFGLAETYNEQFF
TRBV2	-	TRBD1	TRBJ1-4	TGTGCCGTAACAAAGGGGGCAGCGAATGAAAAACTGTTTTTT	CAVTKGAANEKLFF
TRBV18	-	-	TRBJ1-1	TGTGCCAGCTCAGCACAGGGACGTGCGGTGACTGAAGCTTTCTTT	CASSAQGRAVTEAFF
TRBV25-1	-	TRBD2	TRBJ2-1	TGTGCCAGCAGTGCACTAGCGGGATCCAATGAGCAGTTCTTC	CASSALAGSNEQFF
TRBV6-1	once	-	TRBJ1-1	TGTGCCAGCAGTGAAGGCACGTACCGCCCTGAAGCTTTCTTT	CASSEGTYRPEAFF
TRBV10-3	-	TRBD2	TRBJ2-7	TGTGCCATCACCGAAGGGACTATAGACTACGAGCAGTACTTC	CAITEGTIDYEQYF
TRBV5-1	once	TRBD2	TRBJ2-2	TGCGCCAGCAGCCCAACTAGCGGGAGGGCCTTCGGGGAGCTGTTTTTT	CASSPTSGRAFGELFF
TRBV5-1	-	TRBD1	TRBJ2-1	TGCGCCAGCAGCCGGGGACAGGGTGTAAATGAGCAGTTCTTC	CASSRGQGVNEQFF
TRBV10-3	-	-	TRBJ2-7	TGTGCCATCAGTGAGTCCCAGGCGACCTCCTACGAGCAGTACTTC	CAISESQATSYEQYF
TRBV19	-	-	TRBJ1-5	TGTGCCAGCGTGAACAGGCGGGGCAATCAGCCCCAGCATTTT	CASVNRRGNQPQHF
TRBV10-3	once	TRBD1	TRBJ2-7	TGTGCCATCAGTTCAGGATACGGGGACAGCTCCTACGAGCAGTACTTC	CAISSGYGDSSYEQYF
TRBV28	-	-	TRBJ2-7	TGTGCCAGCAGTCGAAATGTACGGTACGAGCAGTACTTC	CASSRNVRYEQYF
TRBV7-9	once	-	TRBJ2-3	TGTGCCAGCAGCTCCGCTAGGGGTGCAGATACGCAGTATTTT	CASSSARGADTQYF
TRBV6-2/TRBV6-3	-	TRBD2	TRBJ2-7	TGTGCCAGCAGTCAAGGACTAGCGGGAGGCCACGGGTACTTC	CASSQGLAGGHGYF
TRBV5-1	once	TRBD2	TRBJ2-7	TGCGCCAGCAGCTCCGGACTAGCGGGGGGGTTTCCCTACGAGCAGTACTTC	CASSSGLAGGFPYEQYF
TRBV29-1	-	-	TRBJ2-3	TGCAGCGCGGCAGAAGGGCAGCCCACAGATACGCAGTATTTT	CSAAEGQPTDTQYF
TRBV28	-	-	TRBJ1-5	TGTGCCAGCAGTCCCGCCGGGGGTTCGGGCAATCAGCCCCAGCATTTT	CASSPAGGSGNQPQHF
TRBV27	-	TRBD2	TRBJ2-3	TGTGCCAGCAGTTTACAGGGCAGGGGGCCTGCTAGCGGGAGAGGAGATACGCAGTATTTT	CASSLQGRGPASGRGDTQYF
TRBV19	-	TRBD1	TRBJ1-1	TGTGCCAGTAGTAGTACAGGGGTTAGAACTGAAGCTTTCTTT	CASSSTGVRTEAFF
TRBV11-2	-	TRBD1	TRBJ1-4	TGTGCCAGCAGCTACAGGGGTGGAAATGAAAAACTGTTTTTT	CASSYRGGNEKLFF
TRBV9	once	-	TRBJ2-7	TGTGCCAGCAGCGTAGGAGGGGGGCCTCTCCACGAGCAGTACTTC	CASSVGGGPLHEQYF
TRBV5-1	-	-	TRBJ2-2	TGCGCCAGCAGCTTGGTCCTTACCGGGGAGCTGTTTTTT	CASSLVLTGELFF
TRBV2	-	-	TRBJ2-3	TGTGCCATCCTGCCCCGGGACGGAGAAATCCGGGTGACGCAGTATTTT	CAILPRDGEIRVTQYF
TRBV5-4	few	-	TRBJ2-7	TGTGCCAGCAGCCCTAAAAGCTCCTACGAGCAGTACTTC	CASSPKSSYEQYF
TRBV7-3	few	TRBD1	TRBJ2-1	TGTGCCAGCAGCCCGGGACAGCCTACCAGTGAGCAGTTCTTC	CASSPGQPTSEQFF
TRBV9	few	TRBD2	TRBJ2-1	TGTGCCAGCAGCGTAGCTACTAGCGGGGGGCCGAAACTTTACAATGAGCAGTTCTTC	CASSVATSGGPKLYNEQFF
TRBV6-4	-	TRBD1	TRBJ2-6	TGTGCCAGCAGCCAACAGGGGTCCAATTCTGGGGCCAACGTCCTGACTTTC	CASSQQGSNSGANVLTF
TRBV5-1	-	-	TRBJ1-5	TGCGCCAGCAGCTTGACAGGGAATAGCAATCAGCCCCAGCATTTT	CASSLTGNSNQPQHF